What follows is one TCR beta chain and its context. Its antigen specificity is not known. No much larger clone exists at a distance of one base, and base qualities are not known. This sample is part of a study of cytomegalovirus exposure and HLA in healthy donors (dated by TCRdb to the late 2010s). With regard to the full study: An earlier analysis of a few hundred of the donors reported approximately 300 Gb of sequence data and around 110 million unique TCR beta sequences obtained from about 200 million T cells. Roughly 300 gigabases of sequencing data and around 87 million unique TCR sequences were included in an early release covering under 650 HLA-typed donors. The genetic ancestry cluster associated with self-reported Caucasian donors included approximately 85% of the 350 to 500 genotyped donors. The study aimed to test whether signatures of past pathogen exposure could be identified by cataloging public T cell receptors. Using immunosequencing, the study profiled T cell repertoires from fewer than 850 subjects and related those repertoires to cytomegalovirus serostatus. A separate validation cohort of more than 100 different subjects was used in addition to the roughly 720-subject first cohort. The study combined high-throughput TCR immunosequencing, statistical association of individual TCRs with disease status, and machine learning to predict cytomegalovirus infection status. A later analysis re-examined previously published TCR beta repertoires from more than 550 donors and added high-resolution HLA genotyping to investigate patterns of TCR occurrence. The later analysis used no new phenotypic data to find candidate immune exposures, relying instead on TCR beta sequences and their occurrence across donors. To decide whether each TCR beta V gene segment behaved as functional or pseudogenic, an earlier analysis of nearly 600 of the donors relied on high-throughput TCR beta sequencing. Alongside the repertoire data, information on donor age, sex, ethnicity and CMV serostatus was compiled. A later genetic analysis used genome-wide SNP genotypes for about 60% of the roughly 700 donors, treating that subset as a discovery cohort. All discovery cohort repertoires had been generated using a single sequencing platform. Both class I and class II loci were covered by HLA typing, at four-digit resolution. Typing coverage differed by locus: A, B, C, DRB1 and DQB1 were typed in roughly 629-630 donors, DQA1 in 522, DPA1 in approximately 610, and DPB1 in around 490. A few DR-DQ haplotypes were treated as single units for association and clustering because of strong linkage in the cohort. Among 398 genotyped donors of the cohort, an average of about 240,000 unique TCR beta nucleotide sequences were sequenced per donor, 15% to 20% of them non-productive.

The receptor library was made with the immunoSEQ multiplex PCR assay. For the multiplex PCR, a mixture combining 60 forward primers for TCR Vbeta segments and 13 reverse primers for TCR Jbeta segments was used. The CDR3 region of rearranged TCR beta genes was amplified from genomic DNA with a multiplex PCR assay. The Illumina HiSeq System was used to sequence the amplified TCR beta libraries as 87-base-pair reads. Regarding the original processing steps: Across the roughly 670 repertoires, a later analysis counted tens of millions of unique TCR beta chains, about 10 million of which were shared by at least two donors. To remove PCR and sequencing errors, raw reads were error-corrected and collapsed into unique sequences using a nearest-neighbor algorithm that merged closely related sequences. Alignment of CDR3 sequences to IMGT reference sequences was used to assign V, D and J gene segments. For a sequence to be retained, a match of at least six nucleotides was required to both a V gene segment and a J gene segment. Rearrangements were classified as productive when the CDR3 lacked stop codons and remained in frame with V and J, and all other rearrangements were classified as non-productive. CDR3 was defined according to IMGT convention as the region running from the second conserved V-encoded cysteine to the conserved J-encoded phenylalanine. In an earlier analysis of more than 550 of the donors, sequences lacking an unambiguous match to a single V gene segment were excluded. In an earlier analysis of 500 to 750 of the donors, V segments were called functional above 56.7% productive rearrangements and were called segregating when the between-donor standard deviation exceeded 5%. To diagnose cytomegalovirus status from the catalog of TCR beta chain sequences, a statistical classification framework was built. A later analysis assigned V and J genes by comparing TCR nucleotide sequences with IMGT/GENE-DB human TR gene sequences. A later analysis assigned CDR3 sequences and most-parsimonious VDJ recombination scenarios with the TCRdist pipeline. In a later analysis, each TCR beta chain was defined by its CDR3 amino acid sequence together with its V-gene family, and reads without a unique V-gene family were excluded. In a later analysis, around 600 highly shared, low-generation-probability nucleotide sequences were removed to address suspected cross-contamination and a sequencing artifact. In a later analysis, a clonal expansion index was calculated for each public chain from normalized within-repertoire ranks of inferred template counts. In a later analysis, generation probabilities were computed using a VDJ recombination model fitted to out-of-frame rearrangements, and the results were checked against IGoR. In a later analysis, TCR-TCR, TCR-HLA and TCR-CMV co-occurrence was scored with hypergeometric tests, and a repertoire-size bias correction was applied to TCR pairs. In a later analysis, false discovery rates were estimated by permuting HLA or CMV assignments 20 times. A later analysis grouped co-occurring TCRs with DBSCAN, adding TCRdist sequence similarity when clustering within HLA-allele-positive subsets. Co-occurrence clustering excluded repertoires with fewer than 30,000 or more than 120,000 public chains, plus five with anomalous nucleotide sharing. TCRdb limited this immuneACCESS table to in-frame rearrangements with V and J called. A share of clones is missing; checked studies link under half to unresolved V genes, and the rest is unexplained. From that table come the V and J calls and clone size; the DNA was used to work out D and trimming. In this sample the table shows about 94,000 clones, 50% to 75% of which occur a single time. In total, the top ten clones hold about 3.8% of the sample.

The cohort consisted of 670 or so healthy bone marrow donors. All cohort members were sampled while nominally healthy, although unrecorded immune exposures were likely present. The donor tested CMV seronegative and was one of the 352 seronegative cohort members. Each donor provided a peripheral blood sample, and peripheral blood mononuclear cells were used for TCR beta sequencing. The Qiagen DNeasy Blood Extraction Kit was used to extract genomic DNA from the blood cell samples. Points the paper makes about the study in general: Because HLA typing was missing for some donors at each locus, association tests included only the typed subset. Presence/absence analyses assumed roughly uniform sequencing depth across donors, an assumption that may not hold. Across donors, most TCR sequences were observed very rarely, whereas some public TCRs were present in many individuals. Three of the identified cytomegalovirus-associated TCR beta chains were confirmed in vitro to be specific for cytomegalovirus antigens. Strong co-occurrence of HLA alleles, especially DR and DQ, made assigning TCR associations to individual alleles difficult. Compared with the 666-donor mean, donors in an Asian-associated ancestry cluster had fewer N-insertions in productive TCRs, according to a later genetic analysis. In a later analysis, most CMV-associated TCR beta chains were found to appear HLA-restricted, with HLA associations seemingly driven largely by CMV exposure. In an earlier analysis of around 500 of the donors, most TCR beta V segments appeared in productive rearrangements about 87% or about 30% of the time, broadly matching IMGT annotations. Only TCR beta chains were sequenced in this cohort, and the absence of alpha or paired-chain data limited detectable features. A total of about 180 TCR beta chains were listed by the study as associated with cytomegalovirus. A further reported finding was that TCR beta sequences accurately predicted the HLA-A and HLA-B alleles for most subjects in the first cohort. The sequencing pipeline was judged likely to have produced a cluster of highly shared sequence variants as a technical artifact. According to the authors, the approach could potentially be generalized to other disease states and immunological phenotypes. In a later analysis, HLA-associated TCR beta chains showed more clonal expansion and lower generation probabilities than non-associated chains that were equally common. Linkage disequilibrium might explain the correlated functional status among segregating V segments, but an unknown experimental factor could not be excluded. A later analysis associated about 17,000 TCR beta sequences with specific HLA alleles at a false discovery rate of 0.05. V-gene and J-gene trimming of TCR beta chains was associated with a missense DCLRE1C variant in a later genetic analysis, and the association was replicated in an independent cohort. In a later analysis, the rate of TCR association differed among HLA loci, with DRB1 alleles having the most associated TCRs and HLA-C alleles having the fewest. A later analysis reported that several top co-occurrence clusters appeared linked to parvovirus B19, influenza, CMV and Epstein-Barr virus. Some IMGT-functional V segments, including TRBV6-2 and TRBV6-3, could not be distinguished by the 87-base-pair reads and were therefore excluded. Cytomegalovirus status was reported to be diagnosed by the classifier with high specificity and sensitivity in both the original and validation cohorts. The earlier analysis of approximately 560 of the donors excluded some 16 rarely observed V segments, including chromosome 9 orphons, because counts were too low. For the cohort, immune exposure information was limited to CMV serostatus.

CDR1 SGDLS and CDR2 YYNGEE were looked up in the germline V gene. Including the terminal cysteine and phenylalanine, the CDR3 comprises 17 residues. The retained sequence is limited to the CDR3, 51 bases, with the frame set at the first base. Trimming removed 4 bases from V and 3 bases from J; the gene matches leave 11 bases unexplained. Here the chain combines TRBV9 and TRBJ1-5; 9 central nucleotides agree with TRBD1. The TCR comes from a man under 40 in good health and CMV-seronegative. Sequenced input: PBMCs. The bases are TGTGCCAGCAGCCCAACCCCCGGACAGGGGTTCAATCAGCCCCAGCATTTT. This translates into CASSPTPGQGFNQPQHF.